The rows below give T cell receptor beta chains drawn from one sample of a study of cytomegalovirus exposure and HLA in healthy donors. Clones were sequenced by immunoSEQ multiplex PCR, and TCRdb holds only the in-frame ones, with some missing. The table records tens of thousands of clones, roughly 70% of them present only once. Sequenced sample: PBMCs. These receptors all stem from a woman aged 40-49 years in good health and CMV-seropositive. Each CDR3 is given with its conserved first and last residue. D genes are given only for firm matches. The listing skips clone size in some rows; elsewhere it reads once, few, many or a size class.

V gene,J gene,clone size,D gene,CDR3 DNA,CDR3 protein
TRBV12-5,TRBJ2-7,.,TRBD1,TGTGCTAGTGGTTGGACAGGGGTCAGCTACGAGCAGTACTTC,CASGWTGVSYEQYF
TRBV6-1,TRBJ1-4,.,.,TGTGCCAGCAGTGATGGACAGAATAATGAAAAACTGTTTTTT,CASSDGQNNEKLFF
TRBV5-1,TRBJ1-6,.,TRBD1,TGCGCCAGCAGCTCAAATGGACAGGGGGATTCACCCCTCCACTTT,CASSSNGQGDSPLHF
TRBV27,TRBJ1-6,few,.,TGTGCCAGCAGTTTATCCCAGGGGATCAATTCACCCCTCCACTTT,CASSLSQGINSPLHF
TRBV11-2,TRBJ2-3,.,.,TGTGCCAGCAGCTTATTGTTAGCTGGGAGCGATACGCAGTATTTT,CASSLLLAGSDTQYF
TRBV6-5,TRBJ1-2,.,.,TGTGCCACCGAAAGCAGGGAAAACTATGGCTACACCTTC,CATESRENYGYTF
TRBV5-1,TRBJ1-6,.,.,TGCGCCAGCAGTCCCTATGCAGGGTCCGAAAATTCACCCCTCCACTTT,CASSPYAGSENSPLHF
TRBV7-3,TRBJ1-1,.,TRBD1,TGTGCCAGCAGCTTAGAGGGGGCAGGATTGAACACTGAAGCTTTCTTT,CASSLEGAGLNTEAFF
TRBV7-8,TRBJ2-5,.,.,TGTGCCAGCAGCTTCACAGGTGGTGAGACCCAGTACTTC,CASSFTGGETQYF
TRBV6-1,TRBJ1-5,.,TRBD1,TGTGCCAGAACAGGGGGCAGCAATCAGCCCCAGCATTTT,CARTGGSNQPQHF
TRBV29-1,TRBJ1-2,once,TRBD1,TGCAGCGTCCTGACAGGGGGAGACTATGGCTACACCTTC,CSVLTGGDYGYTF
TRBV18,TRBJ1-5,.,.,TGTGCCAGCTCTCCGGAGGGTGACCAGCCCCAGCATTTT,CASSPEGDQPQHF
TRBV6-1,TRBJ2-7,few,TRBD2,TGTGCCAGCAGCCCATGGGGCGGGGGTAGGTACGAGCAGTACTTC,CASSPWGGGRYEQYF
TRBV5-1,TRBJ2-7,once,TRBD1,TGCGCCAGCAGGCCTGAGACAGGGGGCGCGTACGAGCAGTACTTC,CASRPETGGAYEQYF
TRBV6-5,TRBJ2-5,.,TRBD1,TGTGCCAGCAGTACAGGGGGCGGTTTTAAGTACTTC,CASSTGGGFKYF
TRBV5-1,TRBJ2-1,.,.,TGCGCCAGCAGCTTCGGAGGGAGCTCCTACAATGAGCAGTTCTTC,CASSFGGSSYNEQFF